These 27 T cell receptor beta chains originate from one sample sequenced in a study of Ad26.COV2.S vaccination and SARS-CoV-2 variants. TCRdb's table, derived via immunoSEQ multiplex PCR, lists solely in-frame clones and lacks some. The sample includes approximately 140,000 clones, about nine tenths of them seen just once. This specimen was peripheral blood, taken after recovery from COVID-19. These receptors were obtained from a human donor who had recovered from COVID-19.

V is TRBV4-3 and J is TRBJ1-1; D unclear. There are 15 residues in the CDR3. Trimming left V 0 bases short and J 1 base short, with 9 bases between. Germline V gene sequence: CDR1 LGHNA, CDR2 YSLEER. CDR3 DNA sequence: TGCGCCAGCAGCCAAGAGAAGGGTAGGAACACTGAAGCTTTCTTT. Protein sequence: CASSQEKGRNTEAFF.

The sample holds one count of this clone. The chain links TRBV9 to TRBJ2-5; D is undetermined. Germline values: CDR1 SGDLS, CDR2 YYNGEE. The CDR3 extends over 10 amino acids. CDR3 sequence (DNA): TGTACCGCCAGTGAAGAGACCCAGTACTTC. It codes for CTASEETQYF. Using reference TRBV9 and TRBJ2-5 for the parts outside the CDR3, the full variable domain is DSGVTQTPKHLITATGQRVTLRCSPRSGDLSVYWYQQSLDQGLQFLIQYYNGEERAKGNILERFSAQQFPDLHSELNLSSLELGDSALYFCTASEETQYFGPGTRLLVL.

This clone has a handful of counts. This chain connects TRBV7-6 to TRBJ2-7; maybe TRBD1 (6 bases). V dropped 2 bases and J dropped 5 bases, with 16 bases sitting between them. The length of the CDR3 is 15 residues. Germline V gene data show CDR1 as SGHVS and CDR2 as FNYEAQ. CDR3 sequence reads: CASSLRQAYRDEQYF. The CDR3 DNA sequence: TGTGCCAGCAGCTTAAGACAGGCATATAGAGACGAGCAGTACTTC.

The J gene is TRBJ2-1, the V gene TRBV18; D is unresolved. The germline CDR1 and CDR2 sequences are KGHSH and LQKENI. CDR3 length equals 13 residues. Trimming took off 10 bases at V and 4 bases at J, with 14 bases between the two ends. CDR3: CANRPDSYNEQFF. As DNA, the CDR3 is TGTGCCAACCGACCCGATAGTTACAATGAGCAGTTCTTC.

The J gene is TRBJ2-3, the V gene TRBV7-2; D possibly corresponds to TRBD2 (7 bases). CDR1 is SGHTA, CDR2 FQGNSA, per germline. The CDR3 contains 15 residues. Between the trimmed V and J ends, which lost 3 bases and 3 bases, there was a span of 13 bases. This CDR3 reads CASSFYREGTDTQYF. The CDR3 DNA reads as TGTGCCAGCAGCTTTTACAGGGAGGGGACAGATACGCAGTATTTT.

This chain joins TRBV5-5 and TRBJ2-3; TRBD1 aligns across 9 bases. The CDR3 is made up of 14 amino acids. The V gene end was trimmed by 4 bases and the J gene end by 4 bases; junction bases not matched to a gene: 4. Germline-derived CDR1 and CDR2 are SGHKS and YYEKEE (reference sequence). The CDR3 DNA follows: TGTGCCAGCAGCCTTCGACAGGGGGCAGATACGCAGTATTTT. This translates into CASSLRQGADTQYF.

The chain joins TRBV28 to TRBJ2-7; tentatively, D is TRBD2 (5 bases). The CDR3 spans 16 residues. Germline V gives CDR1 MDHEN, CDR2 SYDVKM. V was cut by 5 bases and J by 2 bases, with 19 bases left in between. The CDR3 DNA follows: TGTGCCAGCAGTCTAGGACTCCAGACATCAACCTACGAGCAGTACTTC. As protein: CASSLGLQTSTYEQYF.

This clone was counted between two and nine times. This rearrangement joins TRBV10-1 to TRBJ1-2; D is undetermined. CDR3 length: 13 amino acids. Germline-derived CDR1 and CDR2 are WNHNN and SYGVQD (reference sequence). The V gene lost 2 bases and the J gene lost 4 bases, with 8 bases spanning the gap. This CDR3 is CASSEDGFYGYTF. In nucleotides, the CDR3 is TGCGCCAGCAGTGAGGATGGGTTCTATGGCTACACCTTC.

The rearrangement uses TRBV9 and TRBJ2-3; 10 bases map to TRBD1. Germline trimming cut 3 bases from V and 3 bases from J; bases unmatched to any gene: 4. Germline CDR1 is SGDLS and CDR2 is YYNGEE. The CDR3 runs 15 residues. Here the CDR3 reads CASSARDRGTDTQYF. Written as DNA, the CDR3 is TGTGCCAGCAGCGCCCGGGACAGGGGAACAGATACGCAGTATTTT.

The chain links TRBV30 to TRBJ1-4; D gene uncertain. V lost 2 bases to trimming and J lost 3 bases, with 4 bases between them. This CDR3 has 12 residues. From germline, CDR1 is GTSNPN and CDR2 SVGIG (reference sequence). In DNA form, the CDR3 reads TGTGCCTGGAGTCACCCTAATGAAAAACTGTTTTTT. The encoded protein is CAWSHPNEKLFF.

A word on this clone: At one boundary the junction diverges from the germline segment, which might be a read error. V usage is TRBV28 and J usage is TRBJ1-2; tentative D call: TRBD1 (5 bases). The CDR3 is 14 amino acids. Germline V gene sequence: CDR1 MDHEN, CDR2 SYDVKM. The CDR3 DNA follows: TGTGCCAGTAGTTTAGCAGGGATAAACTATGGCTACACCTTC. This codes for CASSLAGINYGYTF.

CDR3: CASSFSGFEQYF. For the CDR3, the DNA is TGTGCCAGCAGTTTTTCAGGGTTCGAGCAGTACTTC. The chain is built from TRBV27 and TRBJ2-7; D possibly corresponds to TRBD1 (5 bases). V lost 3 bases and J lost 6, with 9 bases in between. This CDR3 region has 12 residues. Germline V lookup: CDR1 MNHEY, CDR2 SMNVEV (reference sequence).

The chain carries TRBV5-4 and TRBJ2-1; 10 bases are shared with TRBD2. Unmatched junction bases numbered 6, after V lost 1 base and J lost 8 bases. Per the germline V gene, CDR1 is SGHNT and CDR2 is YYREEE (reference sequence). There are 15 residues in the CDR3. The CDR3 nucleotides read TGTGCCAGCAGCTTGAGACTAGCGGGTATCGATGAGCAGTTCTTC. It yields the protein CASSLRLAGIDEQFF.

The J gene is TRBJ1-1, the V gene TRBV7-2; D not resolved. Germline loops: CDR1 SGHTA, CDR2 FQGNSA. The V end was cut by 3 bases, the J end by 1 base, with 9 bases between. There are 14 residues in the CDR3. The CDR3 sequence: CASSFVTGNTEAFF. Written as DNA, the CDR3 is TGTGCCAGCAGCTTCGTAACGGGGAACACTGAAGCTTTCTTT.

CDR3 in amino acids: CASSLDGYSNQPQHF. The CDR3 DNA reads TGCGCCAGCAGCTTGGACGGGTATAGCAATCAGCCCCAGCATTTT. The V call is TRBV5-1, the J call TRBJ1-5; D call uncertain. CDR3 length equals 15 residues. Germline V gives CDR1 SGHRS, CDR2 YFSETQ. The V and J ends lost 0 bases and 0 bases respectively, with 7 bases between them.

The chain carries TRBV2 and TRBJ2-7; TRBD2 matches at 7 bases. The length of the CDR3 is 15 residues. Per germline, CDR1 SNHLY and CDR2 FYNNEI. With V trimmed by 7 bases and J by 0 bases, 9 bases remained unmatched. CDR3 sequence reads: CASTAGRGYSYEQYF. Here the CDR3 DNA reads TGTGCCAGCACCGCGGGGCGGGGGTACTCCTACGAGCAGTACTTC.

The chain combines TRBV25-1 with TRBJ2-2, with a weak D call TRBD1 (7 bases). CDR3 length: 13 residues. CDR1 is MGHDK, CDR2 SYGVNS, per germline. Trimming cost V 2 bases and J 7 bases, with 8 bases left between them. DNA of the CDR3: TGTGCCAGCAGTGAACAGGGGGGCGGGGAGCTGTTTTTT. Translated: CASSEQGGGELFF.

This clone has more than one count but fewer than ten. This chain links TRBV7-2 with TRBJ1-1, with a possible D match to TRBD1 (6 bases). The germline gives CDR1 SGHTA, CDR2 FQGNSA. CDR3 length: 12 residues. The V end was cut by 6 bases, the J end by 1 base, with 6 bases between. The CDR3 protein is CASRTGNTEAFF. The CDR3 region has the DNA TGTGCCAGCAGGACAGGGAACACTGAAGCTTTCTTT.

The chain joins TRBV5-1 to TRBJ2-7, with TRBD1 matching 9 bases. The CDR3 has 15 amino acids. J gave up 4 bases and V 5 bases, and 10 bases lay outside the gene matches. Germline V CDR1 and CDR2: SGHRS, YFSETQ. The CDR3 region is CASRSIRDRAYEQYF. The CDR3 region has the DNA TGCGCCAGCAGGTCGATCCGGGACAGGGCGTACGAGCAGTACTTC.

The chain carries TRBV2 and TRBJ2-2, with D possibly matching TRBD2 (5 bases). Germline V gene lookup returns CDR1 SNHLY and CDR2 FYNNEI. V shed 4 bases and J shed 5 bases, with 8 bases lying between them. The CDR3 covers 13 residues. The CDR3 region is CASSGGGTGELFF. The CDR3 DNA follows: TGTGCCAGCAGTGGAGGAGGTACCGGGGAGCTGTTTTTT.

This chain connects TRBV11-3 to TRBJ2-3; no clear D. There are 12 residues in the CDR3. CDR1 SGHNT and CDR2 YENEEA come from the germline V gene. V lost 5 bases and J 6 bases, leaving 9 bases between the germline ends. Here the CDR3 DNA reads TGTGCCAGCAGCAAAGCGAAGGATACGCAGTATTTT. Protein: CASSKAKDTQYF. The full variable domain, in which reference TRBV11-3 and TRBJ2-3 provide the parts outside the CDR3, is EAGVVQSPRYKIIEKKQPVAFWCNPISGHNTLYWYLQNLGQGPELLIRYENEEAVDDSQLPKDRFSAERLKGVDSTLKIQPAELGDSAVYLCASSKAKDTQYFGPGTRLTVL.

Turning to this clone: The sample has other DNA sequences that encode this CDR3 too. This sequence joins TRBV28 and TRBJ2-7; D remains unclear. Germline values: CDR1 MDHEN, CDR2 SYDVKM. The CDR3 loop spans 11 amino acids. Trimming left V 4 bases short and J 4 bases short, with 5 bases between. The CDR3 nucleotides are TGTGCCAGCAGTTCAGGATACGAGCAGTACTTC. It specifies CASSSGYEQYF.

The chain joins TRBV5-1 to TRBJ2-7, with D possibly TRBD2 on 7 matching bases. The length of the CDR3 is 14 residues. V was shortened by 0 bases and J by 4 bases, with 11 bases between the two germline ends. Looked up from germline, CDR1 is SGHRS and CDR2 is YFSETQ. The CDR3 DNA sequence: TGCGCCAGCAGCTTGGCGGGGGGCGAATACGAGCAGTACTTC. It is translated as CASSLAGGEYEQYF.

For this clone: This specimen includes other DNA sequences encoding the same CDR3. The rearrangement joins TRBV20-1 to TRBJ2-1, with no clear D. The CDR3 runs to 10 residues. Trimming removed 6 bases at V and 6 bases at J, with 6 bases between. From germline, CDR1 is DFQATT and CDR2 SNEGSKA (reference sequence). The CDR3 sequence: CSAYLNEQFF. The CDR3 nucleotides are TGCAGTGCCTATCTCAATGAGCAGTTCTTC.

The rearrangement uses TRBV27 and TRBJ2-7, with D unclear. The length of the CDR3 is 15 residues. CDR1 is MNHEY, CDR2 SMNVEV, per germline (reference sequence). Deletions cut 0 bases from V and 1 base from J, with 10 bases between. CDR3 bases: TGTGCCAGCAGTTTATCAGCCCTGGGGTCCTACGAGCAGTACTTC. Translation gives CASSLSALGSYEQYF.

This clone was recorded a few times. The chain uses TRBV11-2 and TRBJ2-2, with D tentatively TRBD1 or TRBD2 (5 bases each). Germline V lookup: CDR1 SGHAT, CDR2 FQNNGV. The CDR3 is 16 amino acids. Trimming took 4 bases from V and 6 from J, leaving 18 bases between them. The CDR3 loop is CASSYGPGPLAGELFF. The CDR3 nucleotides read TGTGCCAGCAGCTATGGCCCGGGACCCTTGGCCGGGGAGCTGTTTTTT.

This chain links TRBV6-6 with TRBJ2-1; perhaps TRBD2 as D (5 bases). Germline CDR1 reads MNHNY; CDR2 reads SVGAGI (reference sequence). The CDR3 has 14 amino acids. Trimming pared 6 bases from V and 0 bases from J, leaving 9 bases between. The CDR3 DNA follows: TGTGCCAGCAGGGACTGGTCCTCCTACAATGAGCAGTTCTTC. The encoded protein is CASRDWSSYNEQFF.